The 15 T cell receptor beta chains in this list originate from one sample, sequenced in a study of response to subunit inactivated influenza vaccine (dated by TCRdb to between 2018 and 2020). Receptor amplification or capture employed RT-PCR. Sequencing instrument: Illumina HiSeq 2500. Clones were called with MiXCR by TCRdb after fastp trimmed the public reads at Q25, and only in-frame beta chains were retained. Rows merge per CDR3 protein into single entries with the most common DNA and genes. The sample contains about 700,000 distinct CDR3 sequences, about 15% of them found a single time. 9.5% to 13% of the sample is held by the ten biggest clonotypes. The sequenced sample was PBMCs from blood, obtained 12 days after vaccination. The receptors stem from a middle-aged man who received an inactivated influenza vaccine. Donor details come from another sample of the same person, matched by shared clones.

The chain combines TRBV20-1 with TRBJ2-5; TRBD2 agrees at 7 bases. The germline CDR1 and CDR2 sequences are DFQATT and SNEGSKA (reference sequence). After removal of 0 bases from V and 4 bases from J, the junction contained 8 bases not matched to a gene. CDR3 size: 15 residues. The CDR3 here is CSARDTAGSGETQYF. The CDR3 DNA reads TGCAGTGCTAGAGATACAGCGGGGAGCGGAGAGACCCAGTACTTC.

This clonotype turned up a few times. The genes are TRBV10-3 and TRBJ2-5; D gene ambiguous. The CDR3 spans 15 residues. Looked up from germline, CDR1 is ENHRY and CDR2 is SYGVKD. V lost 7 bases to trimming and J lost 5 bases, with 20 bases between them. CDR3 coding DNA: TGTGCCATCACCCGAGACGGCGGCGGAACGGAGACCCAGTACTTC. Translation: CAITRDGGGTETQYF.

The chain couples TRBV7-9 to TRBJ2-7; D gene uncertain. With 2 bases removed from V and 4 bases from J, the gap between germline ends came to 12 bases. The germline V gene encodes CDR1 SEHNR and CDR2 FQNEAQ (reference sequence). The CDR3 spans 14 residues. The CDR3 DNA reads as TGTGCCAGCAGCTTAAGCGATCCGATATACGAGCAGTACTTC. This gives the protein CASSLSDPIYEQYF.

The rearrangement links TRBV21-1 to TRBJ2-6; the table assigns TRBD1, which was not confirmed against the DNA. TRBV21-1 is described as a pseudogene. The CDR3 is 22 amino acids. The chain's CDR3 is CASSNAGTPGPIIGSGANVLTF. The CDR3, as DNA: TGTGCCAGCAGCAATGCAGGTACACCGGGACCCATTATCGGGTCTGGGGCCAACGTCCTGACTTTC.

This clonotype was picked up a small number of times. CDR3 sequence reads: CASTSPPLLTDTQYF. The CDR3 DNA is TGTGCCAGCACCTCCCCACCCCTACTCACAGATACGCAGTATTTT. The V call is TRBV5-5, the J call TRBJ2-3; D uncertain. The length of the CDR3 is 15 residues. Germline assignment: CDR1 SGHKS and CDR2 YYEKEE (reference sequence). V was pared by 6 bases and J by 2 bases, with 16 bases between.

V usage is TRBV7-6 and J usage is TRBJ2-1, with 7 bases matching TRBD2. Trimming cost V 4 bases and J 7 bases; bases outside gene matches: 7. Germline V lookup: CDR1 SGHVS, CDR2 FNYEAQ. The CDR3 has 14 amino acids. The CDR3 is CASSSTGGPNEQFF. In DNA, the CDR3 is TGTGCCAGCAGCTCAACGGGAGGCCCTAATGAGCAGTTCTTC.

This clonotype showed up just a few times. The chain recombines TRBV3-1 with TRBJ1-2; 9 bases map to TRBD1. Germline V gene data show CDR1 as LGHDT and CDR2 as YNNKEL (reference sequence). CDR3 length equals 15 residues. Trimming cost V 2 bases and J 4 bases; bases outside gene matches: 5. The CDR3 nucleotides read TGTGCCAGCAGCCAATGGCTGGGACAGGGCTATGGCTACACCTTC. It codes for CASSQWLGQGYGYTF.

The chain uses TRBV7-9 and TRBJ2-7, with D unresolved. The V gene lost 6 bases and the J gene lost 2 bases, with 8 bases spanning the gap. Germline values: CDR1 SEHNR, CDR2 FQNEAQ (reference sequence). CDR3 size: 12 residues. The CDR3 here is CASSPTTYEQYF. CDR3 sequence (DNA): TGTGCCAGCAGTCCTACTACCTACGAGCAGTACTTC.

This clonotype was seen at least ten times. This sequence joins TRBV4-3 and TRBJ2-1; D gene uncertain. V dropped 0 bases and J dropped 10 bases, with 10 bases sitting between them. The CDR3 has 13 amino acids. Germline CDR1 LGHNA, CDR2 YSLEER. The CDR3 DNA reads TGCGCCAGCAGCCAAGATAAGGCGTCCGAGCAGTTCTTC. Translated: CASSQDKASEQFF.

The CDR3 DNA follows: TGTGCCAGCAGTAATAGCGGGCGGGCAGATACGCAGTATTTT. Its translation is CASSNSGRADTQYF. J is TRBJ2-3 and V is TRBV28; 7 bases are shared with TRBD2. The CDR3 is 14 amino acids. V lost 5 bases, J lost 4 bases, and 6 bases stayed unmatched. Germline CDR1 reads MDHEN; CDR2 reads SYDVKM.

This chain links TRBV18 with TRBJ2-7; tentative D call: TRBD1 (6 bases). CDR3 length: 13 residues. V gave up 1 base and J gave up 5 bases, with 9 bases separating them. The germline V gene encodes CDR1 KGHSH and CDR2 LQKENI. CDR3 nucleotide sequence: TGTGCCAGCTCACCACGGACAGAAGACGAGCAGTACTTC. It yields the protein CASSPRTEDEQYF. The complete variable domain, with remaining parts taken from reference TRBV18 and TRBJ2-7, reads NAGVMQNPRHLVRRRGQEARLRCSPMKGHSHVYWYRQLPEEGLKFMVYLQKENIIDESGMPKERFSAEFPKEGPSILRIQQVVRGDSAAYFCASSPRTEDEQYFGPGTRLTVT.

The gene calls are TRBV27 and TRBJ1-5; possible D gene TRBD1, 6 bases. Trimming stripped 5 bases from V and 11 bases from J, with 19 bases between. Germline V gene lookup returns CDR1 MNHEY and CDR2 SMNVEV (reference sequence). This CDR3 is 14 amino acids long. This CDR3 is CASSLSGALGSQHF. The CDR3 region has the DNA TGTGCCAGCAGTCTCTCGGGGGCGCTTGGTTCCCAGCATTTT.

The chain joins TRBV20-1 to TRBJ2-1; 15 bases fit TRBD2. The CDR3 loop spans 18 amino acids. Looked up from germline, CDR1 is DFQATT and CDR2 is SNEGSKA (reference sequence). Unmatched junction bases numbered 12, after V lost 5 bases and J lost 4 bases. As DNA, the CDR3 is TGCAGTGCTCCGTCCAGGACTAGCGGGAGGGCCGGGTACAATGAGCAGTTCTTC. Protein product: CSAPSRTSGRAGYNEQFF.

V usage is TRBV24-1 and J usage is TRBJ2-5, with 9 nucleotides matching TRBD1. Germline V CDR1 and CDR2: KGHDR, SFDVKD. Trimming took 2 bases from V and 5 from J; bases not matched to a gene: 11. CDR3 length: 17 amino acids. The CDR3 protein is CATSDSIRDREVETQYF. In nucleotides, the CDR3 is TGTGCCACCAGTGATTCCATCCGGGACAGGGAAGTTGAGACCCAGTACTTC.

This clonotype was seen a handful of times. The chain recombines TRBV29-1 with TRBJ2-7, with D perhaps matching TRBD2 (6 bases). The CDR3 is 14 residues long. Germline assignment: CDR1 SQVTM and CDR2 ANQGSEA. Trimming pared 4 bases from V and 2 bases from J, leaving 15 bases between. The CDR3 spells CSVGGTGDTYEQYF. CDR3 nucleotides: TGCAGCGTTGGAGGGACGGGGGATACCTACGAGCAGTACTTC.